This entry lists 18 T cell receptor beta chains sequenced from one sample in a study of CD4 T cells in relation to SARS-CoV-2 and coronaviruses. Unexposed donor CD4+ T cells date from about 2011-2018, before the COVID-19 pandemic. Assay: immunoSEQ multiplex PCR; the TCRdb copy retains only in-frame clones and omits some. The table shows 60,000 to 65,000 clones, with approximately 94% occurring only once. Sequencing used naive CD4+ T cells from PBMCs. The subset: naive CD4+ T cells isolated by negative enrichment. The source of these receptors is a human donor in good health.

The chain recombines TRBV11-3 with TRBJ1-3; the match to TRBD1 covers 10 bases. CDR1 is SGHNT and CDR2 is YENEEA in the germline V gene. Trimming at V came to 5 bases and at J to 11 bases, leaving 15 bases not matched to a gene. The CDR3 is made up of 16 amino acids. The CDR3 spells CASSPETPGTGVPIYF. CDR3 nucleotides: TGTGCCAGCAGCCCAGAAACTCCCGGGACAGGGGTACCCATATATTTT.

This chain links TRBV19 with TRBJ2-5, with 8 positions matching TRBD2. This CDR3 region has 15 residues. From germline, CDR1 is LNHDA and CDR2 SQIVND (reference sequence). J was trimmed by 4 bases and V by 1 base; bases with no gene match: 5. CDR3 region: CASSIAGGARETQYF. CDR3 DNA sequence: TGTGCCAGTAGTATAGCGGGGGGGGCTCGAGAGACCCAGTACTTC. Full variable domain (outside the CDR3, taken from reference TRBV19 and TRBJ2-5): DGGITQSPKYLFRKEGQNVTLSCEQNLNHDAMYWYRQDPGQGLRLIYYSQIVNDFQKGDIAEGYSVSREKKESFPLTVTSAQKNPTAFYLCASSIAGGARETQYFGPGTRLLVL.

The gene calls are TRBV19 and TRBJ2-7; 7 nucleotides line up with TRBD2. With 5 bases clipped from V and 7 bases from J, the junction kept 8 bases outside the gene matches. The CDR3 has 13 amino acids. CDR1 and CDR2 (germline): LNHDA, SQIVND (reference sequence). The CDR3 protein is CASSSPGGLEQYF. The CDR3 DNA is TGTGCCAGTAGTTCACCGGGGGGACTAGAGCAGTACTTC.

This clone turned up a few times. The rearrangement uses TRBV5-4 and TRBJ2-3; 8 bases fit TRBD2. CDR1 SGHNT and CDR2 YYREEE come from the germline V gene (reference sequence). The CDR3 contains 14 residues. V trimming: 4 bases; J trimming: 0 bases; junction bases outside the gene matches: 1. The CDR3 DNA reads as TGTGCCAGCAGCCGGGGGGGAAGCACAGATACGCAGTATTTT. Translation: CASSRGGSTDTQYF.

This clone came up once. Written as DNA, the CDR3 is TGTGCCAGTAGCTCCGGACTAGGTACAGAGACCCAGTACTTC. This encodes CASSSGLGTETQYF. The rearrangement joins TRBV19 to TRBJ2-5; 7 nucleotides agree with TRBD2. V was clipped by 6 bases and J by 4 bases; unmatched bases: 8. Looked up from germline, CDR1 is LNHDA and CDR2 is SQIVND (reference sequence). CDR3 length: 14 residues. The full variable domain, its missing parts supplied by reference TRBV19 and TRBJ2-5, is DGGITQSPKYLFRKEGQNVTLSCEQNLNHDAMYWYRQDPGQGLRLIYYSQIVNDFQKGDIAEGYSVSREKKESFPLTVTSAQKNPTAFYLCASSSGLGTETQYFGPGTRLLVL.

The chain employs TRBV28 and TRBJ1-1, with unresolved D. Germline CDR1 is MDHEN and CDR2 is SYDVKM. V was pared by 5 bases and J by 10 bases, with 11 bases between. This CDR3 comprises 11 residues. This CDR3 is CASSRTPGAFF. For the CDR3, the DNA is TGTGCCAGCAGTCGGACCCCAGGAGCTTTCTTT.

The table lists this clone with a count of one. The J gene is TRBJ2-5, the V gene TRBV5-1; TRBD2 agrees at 10 bases. The CDR3 is 15 residues long. CDR1 and CDR2 (germline): SGHRS, YFSETQ. Germline trimming cut 4 bases from V and 4 bases from J; bases unmatched to any gene: 7. The CDR3 DNA reads as TGCGCCAGCAGCGGGAGCGGGAGGGCCGCAGAGACCCAGTACTTC. Amino acid sequence: CASSGSGRAAETQYF.

Here the CDR3 reads CASSQDSAGSSYEQYF. As DNA, the CDR3 is TGTGCCAGCAGCCAAGACTCGGCAGGGTCCAGCTACGAGCAGTACTTC. The rearrangement links TRBV3-1 (or the pseudogene TRBV3-2) to TRBJ2-7, with D possibly being TRBD1 (5 bases). V was cut by 0 bases and J by 3 bases, with 15 bases left in between. Germline V CDR1 and CDR2: LGHDT, YNNKEL (reference sequence). The CDR3 runs to 16 residues.

The chain links TRBV3-1 (or the pseudogene TRBV3-2) to TRBJ2-3; TRBD1 might be the D (6 bases). Between the trimmed V and J ends, which lost 0 bases and 2 bases, there was a span of 21 bases. CDR3 length: 19 residues. Per the germline V gene, CDR1 is LGHDT and CDR2 is YNNKEL (reference sequence). The CDR3 sequence: CASSQDYVWGPSDTDTQYF. CDR3 DNA sequence: TGTGCCAGCAGCCAAGATTATGTCTGGGGGCCCTCTGACACAGATACGCAGTATTTT.

The V call is TRBV3-1 (or the pseudogene TRBV3-2), the J call TRBJ2-7, with 7 bases aligning to TRBD2. This CDR3 comprises 15 residues. Germline V CDR1 and CDR2: LGHDT, YNNKEL (reference sequence). J was trimmed by 3 bases and V by 0 bases; bases with no gene match: 5. CDR3 in amino acids: CASSQDYGGSYEQYF. The CDR3 nucleotides are TGTGCCAGCAGCCAAGACTATGGCGGGAGCTACGAGCAGTACTTC.

The rearrangement links TRBV7-2 to TRBJ2-5; 12 bases match TRBD2. CDR3 size: 16 residues. The V gene's germline CDR1 is SGHTA and CDR2 FQGNSA. V lost 5 bases and J lost 4; bases outside the gene matches: 8. CDR3 sequence: CASSRTSGVIGETQYF. The CDR3, as DNA: TGTGCCAGCAGCCGGACTAGCGGGGTCATCGGAGAGACCCAGTACTTC. Together with reference TRBV7-2 and TRBJ2-5, the CDR3 gives the full variable domain: GAGVSQSPSNKVTEKGKDVELRCDPISGHTALYWYRQSLGQGLEFLIYFQGNSAPDKSGLPSDRFSAERTGGSVSTLTIQRTQQEDSAVYLCASSRTSGVIGETQYFGPGTRLLVL.

The genes are TRBV18 and TRBJ1-6, with TRBD1 matching 9 bases. The CDR3 has 15 residues. V gave up 3 bases and J gave up 7 bases; unmatched junction bases: 4. The germline CDR1 and CDR2 sequences are KGHSH and LQKENI. The CDR3 sequence is CASSPWDRVNSPLHF. CDR3 nucleotide sequence: TGTGCCAGCTCACCGTGGGACAGGGTGAATTCACCCCTCCACTTT.

This clone was found once. The gene calls are TRBV5-8 and TRBJ1-5; 9 bases map to TRBD1. The CDR3 is 16 residues long. Germline V lookup: CDR1 SGHTS, CDR2 YDEGEE. Trimming took 4 bases from V and 4 from J; bases not matched to a gene: 9. CDR3 nucleotides: TGTGCCAGCAGCGCTACAACAGGGGGCGGGAATCAGCCCCAGCATTTT. Encoded protein: CASSATTGGGNQPQHF.

The rearrangement uses TRBV10-2 and TRBJ2-3, with 8 bases matching TRBD2. Trimming took 6 bases from V and 1 from J; bases not matched to a gene: 12. CDR1 is WSHSY, CDR2 SAAADI, per germline. This CDR3 has 17 amino acids. The CDR3, as DNA: TGCGCCAGCAGCCCGACTAGCGCGATAGCCGGCACAGATACGCAGTATTTT. Amino acid sequence: CASSPTSAIAGTDTQYF.

The chain carries TRBV7-9 and TRBJ1-2; weak D call: TRBD1 (6 bases). This CDR3 region has 13 residues. Trimming stripped 5 bases from V and 5 bases from J, with 12 bases between. Looked up from germline, CDR1 is SEHNR and CDR2 is FQNEAQ (reference sequence). The CDR3 sequence: CASSARQEYGYTF. CDR3 nucleotide sequence: TGTGCCAGCAGCGCAAGACAGGAATATGGCTACACCTTC. The whole variable domain, remainder taken from reference TRBV7-9 and TRBJ1-2, is DTGVSQNPRHKITKRGQNVTFRCDPISEHNRLYWYRQTLGQGPEFLTYFQNEAQLEKSRLLSDRFSAERPKGSFSTLEIQRTEQGDSAMYLCASSARQEYGYTFGSGTRLTVV.

The genes are TRBV9 and TRBJ1-1, with 7 bases that match TRBD1. The length of the CDR3 is 16 residues. V shed 3 bases, J shed 2 bases, and the junction held 10 bases outside the gene matches. Germline V gene data show CDR1 as SGDLS and CDR2 as YYNGEE. This CDR3 reads CASSEALGQANTEAFF. In DNA, the CDR3 is TGTGCCAGCAGCGAGGCCCTAGGACAGGCTAACACTGAAGCTTTCTTT.

The chain is built from TRBV28 and TRBJ2-5; TRBD2 is a possible D gene (6 bases). Trimming removed 8 bases from V and 5 bases from J, with 24 bases in between. CDR1 and CDR2 from the germline V gene are MDHEN and SYDVKM. This CDR3 comprises 16 residues. CDR3 in DNA: TGTGCCAGCGGGGGGAGGATGGGAGGTATGGGGGAGACCCAGTACTTC. Translating gives CASGGRMGGMGETQYF.

This chain links TRBV28 with TRBJ1-2; tentatively, D is TRBD1 (5 bases). Per the germline V gene, CDR1 is MDHEN and CDR2 is SYDVKM. V lost 5 bases, J lost 2 bases, and 21 bases lay in between. This CDR3 contains 17 residues. For the CDR3, the DNA is TGTGCCAGCAGTCCCCGTCGAGGGCCAAAGGGGAACTATGGCTACACCTTC. It translates to CASSPRRGPKGNYGYTF.